This T cell receptor (beta chain) was recovered during a study of shared clonotypes between healthy human individuals. Study-level background: Donor composition was a couple of women and three men, aged 18 to 49.

There are 14 residues in the CDR3. In germline, CDR1 is SGHVS, CDR2 FQNEAQ. Trimming left V 0 bases short and J 7 bases short, with 10 bases between. The protocol was immunoSEQ multiplex PCR, while the TCRdb copy is restricted to in-frame clones and leaves out a portion. The table records 450,000 to 500,000 clones, roughly 85% of them present only once. The source of this sequence is a woman in her forties in good health. Some clones in this sample may be carry-over from other donors' samples. V gene TRBV7-8 combines with J gene TRBJ1-3, with D perhaps matching TRBD1 (6 bases). Sequencing was done on a sample of PBMCs. The chain's CDR3 is CASSLATGTNTIYF. The CDR3 DNA follows: TGTGCCAGCAGCTTAGCAACAGGGACGAACACCATATATTTT.